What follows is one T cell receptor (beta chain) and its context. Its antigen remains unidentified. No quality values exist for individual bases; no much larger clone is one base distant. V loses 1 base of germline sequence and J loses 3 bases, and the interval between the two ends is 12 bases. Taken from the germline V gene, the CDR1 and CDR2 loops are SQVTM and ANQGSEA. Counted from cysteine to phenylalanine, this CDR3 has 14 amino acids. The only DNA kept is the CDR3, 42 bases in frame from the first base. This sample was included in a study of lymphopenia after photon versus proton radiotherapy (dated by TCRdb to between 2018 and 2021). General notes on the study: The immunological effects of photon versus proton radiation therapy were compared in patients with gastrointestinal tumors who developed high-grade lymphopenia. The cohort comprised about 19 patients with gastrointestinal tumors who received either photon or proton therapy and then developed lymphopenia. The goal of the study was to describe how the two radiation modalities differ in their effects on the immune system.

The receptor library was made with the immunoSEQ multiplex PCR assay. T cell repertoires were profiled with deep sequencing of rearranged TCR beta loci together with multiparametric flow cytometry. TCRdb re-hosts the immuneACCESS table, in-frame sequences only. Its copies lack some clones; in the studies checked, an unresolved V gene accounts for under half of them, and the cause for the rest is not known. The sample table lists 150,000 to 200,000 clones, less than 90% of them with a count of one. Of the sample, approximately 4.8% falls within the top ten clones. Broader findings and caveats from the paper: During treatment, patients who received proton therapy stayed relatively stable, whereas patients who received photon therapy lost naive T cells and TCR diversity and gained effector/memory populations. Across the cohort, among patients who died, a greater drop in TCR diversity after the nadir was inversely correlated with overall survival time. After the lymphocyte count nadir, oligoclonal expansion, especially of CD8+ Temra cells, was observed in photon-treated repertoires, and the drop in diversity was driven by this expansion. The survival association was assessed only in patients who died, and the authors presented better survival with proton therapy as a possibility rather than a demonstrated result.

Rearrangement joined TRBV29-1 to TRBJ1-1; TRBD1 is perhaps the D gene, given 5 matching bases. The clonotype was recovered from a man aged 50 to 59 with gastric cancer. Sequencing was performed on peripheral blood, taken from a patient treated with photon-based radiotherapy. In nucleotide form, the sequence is TGCAGCGTTGAAGTGGGGGGAGTGCACACTGAAGCTTTCTTT. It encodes CSVEVGGVHTEAFF.